The T cell receptor beta chain described here comes from a study of a mutant IDH1 vaccine in newly diagnosed glioma. Across the whole study: Initiation of the vaccine course occurred 4-6 weeks after radiotherapy alone, or alongside temozolomide cycles. Patients got radiotherapy, temozolomide, or both beforehand, and most got both.

CDR3 length equals 12 residues. The ends were cut back, 4 bases at V and 5 bases at J, with 7 bases in the middle. Germline assignment: CDR1 SGDLS and CDR2 YYNGEE. Indicated time point: week 35, safety follow-up. The content of each vaccine dose was 300 ug of mutant IDH1 20-mer peptide, and topical imiquimod accompanied it. As to this clone: Its target is not known.

Assay: immunoSEQ multiplex PCR; the TCRdb copy retains only in-frame clones and omits some. The sample lists about 69,000 clones; around 87% were seen once. The rearrangement links TRBV9 to TRBJ2-1; D unclear. The sequence was obtained from a young man with glioma. The sequencing used PBMCs, collected from a glioma patient whose treatment included an IDH1 peptide vaccine. CDR3 coding DNA: TGTGCCAGCAGCTACTCTAACAATGAGCAGTTCTTC. It codes for CASSYSNNEQFF.